The rows below give T cell receptor beta chains drawn from one sample of a study of shared clonotypes between healthy human individuals. Libraries were prepared by immunoSEQ multiplex PCR; TCRdb keeps only in-frame clonotypes and omits some of them. The table lists about 2.2 million clones, around 93% of them singletons. The specimen was naive CD8+ T cells from PBMCs. Receptors were obtained from a man aged 18 to 30 in good health. Some clones in this sample may be carry-over from other donors' samples. Both conserved end residues are trimmed from each CDR3.

j_gene	v_gene	CDR3aa
TRBJ2-3	TRBV27	ASRTLSVQADTQY
.	TRBV30	AWSSRLGEQY
TRBJ1-1	TRBV19	ASRYRGPTEAF
TRBJ2-7	TRBV5-5	ASSLGLAGLALEQY
TRBJ2-7	TRBV29-1	SVEVGESSYEQY
TRBJ2-7	TRBV5-1	ASSLTSGDYEQY
TRBJ2-7	TRBV27	ASSPGTSGYEQY
TRBJ2-2	TRBV13	ASSLVSGITENTGELF
TRBJ1-5	TRBV11-2	ASSLGPGGNQPQH
TRBJ1-2	TRBV6-1	ASTPGWTGKDGYT
TRBJ2-7	TRBV7-9	ASSPQGGNEQY
TRBJ2-2	TRBV9	ASSVDQRRNTGELF
TRBJ2-1	TRBV28	ASSWSGGLAGDEQF
TRBJ2-3	TRBV28	ASSQGTDTQY
TRBJ2-7	TRBV19	ASSRIRDRAYEQY
TRBJ2-7	TRBV7-9	ASSFPSGPGEQY
TRBJ2-6	TRBV5-4	ASSSPAPTGANVLT
TRBJ1-1	TRBV4-3	ASSRLTGDRGLQGGTEAF
TRBJ2-5	TRBV2	ASSTLAVPPLYQETQY
TRBJ2-3	TRBV7-9	ASSLRRGTSGTDTQY
TRBJ1-5	TRBV27	ASSPTGSNQPQH
TRBJ2-1	TRBV9	ASSNPPGQANNEQF
TRBJ2-2	TRBV28	ASSLWRGLSGELF
TRBJ1-4	TRBV5-6	ASSALEGSGEKLF
TRBJ2-7	TRBV4-3	ASSQTSASSYEQY
TRBJ1-2	TRBV30	AAVGGWVNYGYT
TRBJ2-3	TRBV25-1	ASSGGATQY
TRBJ1-5	TRBV28	ASSLWTGNQPQH
TRBJ1-1	TRBV28	ASTHWSKMNTEAF
TRBJ1-5	TRBV27	ASSAWGGGNQPQH
TRBJ2-7	TRBV27	ASRMDRTYEQY
TRBJ2-7	TRBV15	ATSRGSSGRNEQY
TRBJ1-1	TRBV11-2	ASSFSLGGTEAF
TRBJ1-5	TRBV28	GEGPQH
TRBJ1-2	TRBV6-1	ASSGYQALAVFTYGYT
TRBJ2-7	TRBV28	ASMDTATYEQY
TRBJ2-2	TRBV9	ASSADRVVSGELF
TRBJ1-4	TRBV7-9	ASSPGDSEKLF
TRBJ2-7	TRBV5-4	ASRNRDGTYEQY
TRBJ2-5	TRBV7-7	ASSPRTSGSSETQY
TRBJ1-2	TRBV15	ATSNPFGTYGYT
TRBJ2-3	TRBV27	ASSLRQDPDTQY
TRBJ1-4	TRBV9	ASSVVGGRNEKLF
TRBJ1-1	TRBV10-3	AIKGPGNTEAF
TRBJ1-5	TRBV6-1	AAEGRSNQPQH
TRBJ1-1	TRBV6-5	ASSYSTYAEAF
TRBJ1-3	TRBV27	ASRYRASSGNTIY
TRBJ1-5	TRBV27	ASSRGTGARQPQH
TRBJ2-7	TRBV28	ASSPWTGGSPYEQY
TRBJ2-3	TRBV10-3	AISETAGTGDTDTQY
TRBJ2-3	TRBV14	ASSQAGRDTHGWDTQY
TRBJ2-1	TRBV7-9	ASSLIDEQF
TRBJ1-3	TRBV7-9	ASSLLSSGNTIY
TRBJ2-5	TRBV11-2	ASSPDRTGRETQY
TRBJ1-1	TRBV29-1	SVATMNTEAF
TRBJ1-2	TRBV29-1	STIQGPYGYT
TRBJ2-7	TRBV6-6	ASSYEQVGHEQY
TRBJ1-1	TRBV5-5	ASSLDGRSNTEAF
TRBJ1-2	TRBV28	ASSLRTGLNGYT
TRBJ1-2	TRBV25-1	ASSDSWQTYGYT